Detailed here is one T cell receptor (beta chain). Its specificity is not known. Here immunoSEQ multiplex PCR was the method, and the copy in TCRdb shows in-frame clones only, minus some. In the table there are about 130,000 clones, roughly nine tenths of which are singletons. The CDR3 is 15 residues long. CDR1 and CDR2 (germline): SEHNR, FQNEAQ (reference sequence). V lost 5 bases, J lost 2 bases, and 16 bases lay in between. These data come from a study of T cell responses to AZD1222 COVID-19 vaccine. General study results and limits: Vaccine-associated CD4 TCRs ranged over spike, dominating at 160-218 and 743-854. White British donors predominated, females outnumbered males, and clonal diversity was possibly underestimated.

The sample consisted of peripheral blood, taken on day 0 of AZD1222 vaccination. The chain carries TRBV7-9 and TRBJ2-7; D not resolved. This clonotype originated in an adult in good health. CDR3 nucleotide sequence: TGTGCCAGCAGCCCACGGGTTGTCAGCGCCTACGAGCAGTACTTC. Translated, it gives CASSPRVVSAYEQYF. Full variable domain (outside the CDR3, taken from reference TRBV7-9 and TRBJ2-7): DTGVSQNPRHKITKRGQNVTFRCDPISEHNRLYWYRQTLGQGPEFLTYFQNEAQLEKSRLLSDRFSAERPKGSFSTLEIQRTEQGDSAMYLCASSPRVVSAYEQYFGPGTRLTVT.